This T cell receptor (beta chain) stems from a study of cytomegalovirus exposure and HLA in healthy donors. Regarding the study as a whole: The Asian-associated ancestry cluster reportedly had fewer N-insertions than the roughly 670-donor mean in a later analysis.

A note on this clone: Its antigen is undetermined.

There are 14 residues in the CDR3. Germline V gene data show CDR1 as KGHSH and CDR2 as LQKENI. Between the trimmed V and J ends, which lost 2 bases and 0 bases, there was a span of 8 bases. The study ran its PCR with 60 Vbeta and 13 Jbeta primers. Original analysis: In a later analysis, of 84 million or so unique beta chains, some 10 million appeared in at least two donors. TCRdb's table, derived via immunoSEQ multiplex PCR, lists solely in-frame clones and lacks some. The V and J calls and clone size are taken from that table; D and trimming were inferred from the DNA. The table lists about 120,000 clones, 80% of them singletons.

Sequencing was done on a sample of PBMCs. The J gene is TRBJ2-7, the V gene TRBV18; D unresolved. This TCR came from a female donor in good health and CMV-seropositive. CDR3 residues: CASSPNSPSYEQYF. CDR3 in DNA: TGTGCCAGCTCACCAAACAGCCCCTCCTACGAGCAGTACTTC.